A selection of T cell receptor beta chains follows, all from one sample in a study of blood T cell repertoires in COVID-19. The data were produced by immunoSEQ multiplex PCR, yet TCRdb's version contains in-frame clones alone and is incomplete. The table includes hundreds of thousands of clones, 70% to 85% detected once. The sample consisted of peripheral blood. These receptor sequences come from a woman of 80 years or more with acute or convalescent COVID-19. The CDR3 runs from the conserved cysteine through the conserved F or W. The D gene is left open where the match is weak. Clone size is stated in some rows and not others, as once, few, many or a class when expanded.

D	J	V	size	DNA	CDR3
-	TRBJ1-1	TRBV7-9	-	TGTGCCAGCAGCCCTTGGACAGAGGGTTCTGAAGCTTTCTTT	CASSPWTEGSEAFF
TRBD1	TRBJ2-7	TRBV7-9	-	TGTGCCAGCAGCCCAGGGGACAGAGTGAGGGAGCAGTACTTC	CASSPGDRVREQYF
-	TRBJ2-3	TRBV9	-	TGTGCCAGCAGCGTAGGGGGGACTACAGATACGCAGTATTTT	CASSVGGTTDTQYF
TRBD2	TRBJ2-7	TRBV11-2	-	TGTGCCAGCAGCCCCCGTGCCGCCAGCGGGAGTTACGAGCAGTACTTC	CASSPRAASGSYEQYF
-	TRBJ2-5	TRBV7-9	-	TGTGCCAGCAGCCGGACAGAGCAAGAGACCCAGTACTTC	CASSRTEQETQYF
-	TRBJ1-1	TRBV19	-	TGTGCCAGTAGTAAACGCCCACAGACCGCTGAAGCTTTCTTT	CASSKRPQTAEAFF
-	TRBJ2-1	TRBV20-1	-	TGCAGTGCTAGTAGGAGGGATGAGCAGTTCTTC	CSASRRDEQFF
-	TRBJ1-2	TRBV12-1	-	TGTGCCAGCAGCGCCCCGACAGGGGGCGGTGGATATGGCTACACCTTC	CASSAPTGGGGYGYTF
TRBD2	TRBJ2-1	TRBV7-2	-	TGTGCCAGCAGCTTATTTCGCGGGGGGGCCGGCAATGAGCAGTTCTTC	CASSLFRGGAGNEQFF
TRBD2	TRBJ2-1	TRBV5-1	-	TGCGCCAGCAAAACAGCGGGGGGAGAGTACAATGAGCAGTTCTTC	CASKTAGGEYNEQFF
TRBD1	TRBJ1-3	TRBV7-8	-	TGTGCCAGCAGGGGACAGACAGGGGCAAACACCATATATTTT	CASRGQTGANTIYF
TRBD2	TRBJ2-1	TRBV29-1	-	TGCAGCGTTGAAGACTCCGGGACTAGCGGGGGGTGGGGTACGTATGAGCAGTTCTTC	CSVEDSGTSGGWGTYEQFF
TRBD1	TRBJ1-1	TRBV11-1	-	TGTGCCAGCAGCACCACAGGGACAGGCGAAGGAGCTTTCTTT	CASSTTGTGEGAFF
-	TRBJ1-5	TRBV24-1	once	TGTGCCACCAGTGACTTTGGGACGGGAGCCCAGCATTTT	CATSDFGTGAQHF
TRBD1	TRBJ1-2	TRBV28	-	TGTGCCAGCAGTGGTCCCGCTACAGGGGCCGCCTATGGCTACACCTTC	CASSGPATGAAYGYTF
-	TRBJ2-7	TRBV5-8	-	TGTGCCAGCACCTTTTTGGGGGCCTGGGGGAACTACGAGCAGTACTTC	CASTFLGAWGNYEQYF
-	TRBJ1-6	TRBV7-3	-	TGTGCCAGCAGCCTCTTCGGTCGGGAAGTGGATTCACCCCTCCACTTT	CASSLFGREVDSPLHF
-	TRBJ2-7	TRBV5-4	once	TGTGCCAGCAGCTTTCGACAGGACTACGAGCAGTACTTC	CASSFRQDYEQYF
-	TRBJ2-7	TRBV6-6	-	TGTGCCAGCAGTTACTCGGCGGGCTCCTACGAGCAGTACTTC	CASSYSAGSYEQYF
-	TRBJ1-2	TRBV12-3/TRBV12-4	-	TGTGCCAGCAGTATCGGAGCGAACTATGGCTACACCTTC	CASSIGANYGYTF
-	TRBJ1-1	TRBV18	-	TGTGCCAGCTCTTCAAACGGGAACACTGAAGCTTTCTTT	CASSSNGNTEAFF
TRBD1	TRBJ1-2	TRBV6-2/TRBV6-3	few	TGTGCCAGCAGTTACTCGAGAAAGGGGGCGTCGGACTATGGCTACACCTTC	CASSYSRKGASDYGYTF
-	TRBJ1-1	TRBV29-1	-	TGCAGCGTCGTGGGGGGTGGTGGCACTGAAGCTTTCTTT	CSVVGGGGTEAFF
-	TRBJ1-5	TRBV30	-	TGTGCCTGGAGTGCGAACGGGGGCAATCAGCCCCAGCATTTT	CAWSANGGNQPQHF
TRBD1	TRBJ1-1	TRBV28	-	TGTGCCAGCGGTGATCGGGACAGGGGAAATACTGAAGCTTTCTTT	CASGDRDRGNTEAFF
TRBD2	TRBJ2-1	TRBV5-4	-	TGTGCCAGCAGCTTGGCTGAGGCTAGCGGGAGGACTGAGTTCTTC	CASSLAEASGRTEFF
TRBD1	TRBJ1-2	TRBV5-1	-	TGCGCCAGCAGCGCCCCTGGGACAGATGGCTACACCTTC	CASSAPGTDGYTF
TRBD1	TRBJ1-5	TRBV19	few	TGTGCCAGTAGAGGCGGGACAGCTAGCAATCAGCCCCAGCATTTT	CASRGGTASNQPQHF
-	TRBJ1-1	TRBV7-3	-	TGTGCCAGCAGCTTAACGAGACAGGAAGAAGCTTTCTTT	CASSLTRQEEAFF
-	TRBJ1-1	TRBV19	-	TGTGCCAGTAGTATATTGTCTGGGGGGGGGAACACTGAAGCTTTCTTT	CASSILSGGGNTEAFF
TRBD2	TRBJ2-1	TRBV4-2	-	TGTGCCAGCAGCCGCAGACTAGCGGGAGAACGAAGCTCCTACAATGAGCAGTTCTTC	CASSRRLAGERSSYNEQFF
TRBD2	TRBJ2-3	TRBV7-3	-	TGTGCCAGCAGCTTAACGGGGTCTAGCGGGGGCGGTCCGGATACGCAGTATTTT	CASSLTGSSGGGPDTQYF
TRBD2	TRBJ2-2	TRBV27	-	TGTGCCAGCAGTTTATTCGGCCGGGGGGCGAACACCGGGGAGCTGTTTTTT	CASSLFGRGANTGELFF
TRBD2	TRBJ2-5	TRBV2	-	TGTGCCAGCAGCGGACTAGCGGGAAGAGAGGGAGAGACCCAGTACTTC	CASSGLAGREGETQYF
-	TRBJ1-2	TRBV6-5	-	TGTGCCAGCAGTCGGACTGGGGGGGCGGACTATGGCTACACCTTC	CASSRTGGADYGYTF
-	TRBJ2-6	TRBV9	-	TGTGCCAGCAGCGTTAACTCTGGGGCCAACGTCCTGACTTTC	CASSVNSGANVLTF
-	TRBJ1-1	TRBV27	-	TGTGCCAGCAGCCACGGTGGGCCACCAGGGGCTGAAGCTTTCTTT	CASSHGGPPGAEAFF
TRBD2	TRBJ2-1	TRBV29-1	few	TGCAGCGTTGAGGGGGCTAGCGGGTTGTCCTACAATGAGCAGTTCTTC	CSVEGASGLSYNEQFF
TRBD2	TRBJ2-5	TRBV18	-	TGTGCCAGCTCACCAGGGGGACTAGCGGGGGAAGAGACCCAGTACTTC	CASSPGGLAGEETQYF
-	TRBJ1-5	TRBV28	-	TGTGCCAGCAGTAATATCGCGAGAAGCAATCAGCCCCAGCATTTT	CASSNIARSNQPQHF
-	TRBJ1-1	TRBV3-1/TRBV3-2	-	TGTGCCAGCAGCCAAGATATTGGCAGATTGAACACTGAAGCTTTCTTT	CASSQDIGRLNTEAFF
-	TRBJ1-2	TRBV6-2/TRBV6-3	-	TGTGCCAGCAGTTACGGTCAGGGGCTCGGCTACACCTTC	CASSYGQGLGYTF
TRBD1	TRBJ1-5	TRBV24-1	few	TGTGCCACCAGTGAATCGACAGGGAGCAATCAGCCCCAGCATTTT	CATSESTGSNQPQHF
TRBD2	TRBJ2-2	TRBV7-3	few	TGTGCCAGCAGCTTAAGCCCGACTAGCGGGGGGGCTAAAACCGGGGAGCTGTTTTTT	CASSLSPTSGGAKTGELFF
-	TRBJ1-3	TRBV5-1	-	TGCGCCAGCAGCTTGGGGGCGTCAGGAAACACCATATATTTT	CASSLGASGNTIYF
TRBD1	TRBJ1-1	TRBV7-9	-	TGTGCCAGCAGCTCCGGACAGGATGAAGCTTTCTTT	CASSSGQDEAFF
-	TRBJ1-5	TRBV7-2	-	TGTGCCAGCAGCCCCGACAGAGTTAGCAATCAGCCCCAGCATTTT	CASSPDRVSNQPQHF
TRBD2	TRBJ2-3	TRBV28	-	TGTGCCAGCAGTGAACTACTAGCGGGAGGCACAGATACGCAGTATTTT	CASSELLAGGTDTQYF
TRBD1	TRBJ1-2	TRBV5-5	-	TGTGCCAGCAGCACATCTACAGGGGCAAACTATGGCTACACCTTC	CASSTSTGANYGYTF
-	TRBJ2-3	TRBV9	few	TGTGCCAGCAGCGTAGTTGCGGATACGCAGTATTTT	CASSVVADTQYF
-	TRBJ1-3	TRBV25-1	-	TGTGCCAGCAGTGCCCAAACAGGGTTCAGCTCTGGAAACACCATATATTTT	CASSAQTGFSSGNTIYF
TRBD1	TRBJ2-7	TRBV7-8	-	TGTGCCAGCAGCTCTTGGACAGGAACCTACGAGCAGTACTTC	CASSSWTGTYEQYF
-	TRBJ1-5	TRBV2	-	TGTGCCAGCAGTGAAGAAGGGAGAAATCAGCCCCAGCATTTT	CASSEEGRNQPQHF
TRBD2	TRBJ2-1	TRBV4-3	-	TGCGCCAGCAGCCAAGAAACGGGAGGGTACAATGAGCAGTTCTTC	CASSQETGGYNEQFF
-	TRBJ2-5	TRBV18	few	TGTGCCAGCTCACCACGGACAAGAGAGACCCAGTACTTC	CASSPRTRETQYF
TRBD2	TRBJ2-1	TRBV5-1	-	TGCGCCAGCGGCCTGGGACTAGTCAACAATGAGCAGTTCTTC	CASGLGLVNNEQFF
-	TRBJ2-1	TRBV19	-	TGTGCCAGTAGTATTCAGGTGCTCTACAATGAGCAGTTCTTC	CASSIQVLYNEQFF
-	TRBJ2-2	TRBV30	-	TGTGCCTGGACGAGGACGAACACCGGGGAGCTGTTTTTT	CAWTRTNTGELFF
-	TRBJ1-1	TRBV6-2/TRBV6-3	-	TGTGCCAGCAGTTACCCGCGACAGGTTTTACCGAACACTGAAGCTTTCTTT	CASSYPRQVLPNTEAFF